The 4 T cell receptor beta chains in this list originate from one sample, sequenced in a study of blood T cell repertoires in COVID-19. Repertoires were generated with immunoSEQ multiplex PCR, while TCRdb's copy carries only in-frame clones and drops some. Of some 230,000 clones in the sample, around 80% are singletons; the top ten hold about 15%. Sequencing input: PBMCs or T cells enriched from blood (not recorded which). These receptors were taken from a man aged 40-49 years who had recovered from COVID-19.

The J gene is TRBJ2-2, the V gene TRBV2, with D tentatively TRBD2 (6 bases). The germline V gene encodes CDR1 SNHLY and CDR2 FYNNEI. The CDR3 totals 14 residues. Trimming took 10 bases from V and 5 from J, leaving 17 bases between them. The CDR3 protein is CATPRASETGELFF. DNA for the CDR3: TGTGCCACCCCCCGGGCTAGCGAAACCGGGGAGCTGTTTTTT.

The genes are TRBV6-6 and TRBJ2-2, with D possibly TRBD1 on 5 matching bases. Germline loops: CDR1 MNHNY, CDR2 SVGAGI (reference sequence). This CDR3 contains 13 residues. Trimming shortened V by 4 bases and J by 6 bases, and 9 bases separated the two germline ends. CDR3: CASSSQGSGELFF. The CDR3, as DNA: TGTGCCAGCAGTTCCCAGGGATCCGGGGAGCTGTTTTTT.

The chain couples TRBV10-3 to TRBJ2-7; possible D gene TRBD2, 6 bases. Trimming removed 3 bases from V and 7 bases from J, with 22 bases in between. The CDR3 totals 16 residues. Germline-derived CDR1 and CDR2 are ENHRY and SYGVKD. CDR3 sequence reads: CAISESEASESREQYF. DNA of the CDR3: TGTGCCATCAGTGAATCCGAGGCTAGCGAGTCGAGGGAGCAGTACTTC.

V usage is TRBV9 and J usage is TRBJ2-5, with D possibly being TRBD1 (5 bases). Germline V gives CDR1 SGDLS, CDR2 YYNGEE. The V end was cut by 3 bases, the J end by 1 base, with 13 bases between. This CDR3 has 15 residues. DNA of the CDR3: TGTGCCAGCAGCGCGTCTGGGGCCCCCCAAGAGACCCAGTACTTC. This codes for CASSASGAPQETQYF.